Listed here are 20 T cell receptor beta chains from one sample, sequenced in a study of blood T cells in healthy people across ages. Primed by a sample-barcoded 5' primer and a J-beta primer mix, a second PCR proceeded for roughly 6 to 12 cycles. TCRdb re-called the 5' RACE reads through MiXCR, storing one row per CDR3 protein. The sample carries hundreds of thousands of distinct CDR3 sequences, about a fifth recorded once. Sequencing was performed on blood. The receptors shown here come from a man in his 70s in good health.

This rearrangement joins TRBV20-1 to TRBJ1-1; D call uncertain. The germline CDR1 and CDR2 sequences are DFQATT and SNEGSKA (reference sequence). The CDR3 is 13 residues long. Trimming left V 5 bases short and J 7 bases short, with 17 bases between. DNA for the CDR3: TGCAGTGCTCCCCAAACTGGGCGGAATGAAGCTTTCTTT. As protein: CSAPQTGRNEAFF.

Written as DNA, the CDR3 is TGTGCCAGCAGACGCCGGGACGGTAACATTCAGTACTTC. Protein product: CASRRRDGNIQYF. This rearrangement joins TRBV6-1 to TRBJ2-4, with D perhaps matching TRBD1 or TRBD2 (5 bases each). Germline V gene sequence: CDR1 MNHNS, CDR2 SASEGT. Between the trimmed V and J ends, which lost 6 bases and 7 bases, there was a span of 13 bases. The CDR3 length is 13 residues.

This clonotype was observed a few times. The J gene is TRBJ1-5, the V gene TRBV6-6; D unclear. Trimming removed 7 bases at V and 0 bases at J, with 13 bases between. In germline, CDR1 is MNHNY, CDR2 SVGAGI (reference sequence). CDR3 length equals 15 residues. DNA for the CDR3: TGTGCCAGCAATGAACATGGATATAGCAATCAGCCCCAGCATTTT. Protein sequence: CASNEHGYSNQPQHF.

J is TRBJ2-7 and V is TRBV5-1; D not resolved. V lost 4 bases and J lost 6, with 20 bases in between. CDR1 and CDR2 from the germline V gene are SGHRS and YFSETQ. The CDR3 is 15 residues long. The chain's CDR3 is CASSADRFEWGEQYF. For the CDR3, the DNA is TGCGCCAGCAGCGCGGACCGATTTGAATGGGGCGAGCAGTACTTC.

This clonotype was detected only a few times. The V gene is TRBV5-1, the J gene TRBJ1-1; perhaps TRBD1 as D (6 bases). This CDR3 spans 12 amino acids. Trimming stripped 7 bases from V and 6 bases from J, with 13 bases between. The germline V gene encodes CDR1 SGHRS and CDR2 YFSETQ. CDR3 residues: CASSIRGPEAFF. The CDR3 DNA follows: TGCGCCAGCTCAATCAGGGGTCCTGAAGCTTTCTTT.

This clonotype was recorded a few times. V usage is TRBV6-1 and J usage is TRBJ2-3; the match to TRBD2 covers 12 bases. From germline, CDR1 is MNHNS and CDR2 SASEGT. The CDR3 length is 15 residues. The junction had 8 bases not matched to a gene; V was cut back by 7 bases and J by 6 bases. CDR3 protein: CASTETSGGFDTQYF. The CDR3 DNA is TGTGCCAGCACCGAGACTAGCGGGGGTTTCGATACGCAGTATTTT.

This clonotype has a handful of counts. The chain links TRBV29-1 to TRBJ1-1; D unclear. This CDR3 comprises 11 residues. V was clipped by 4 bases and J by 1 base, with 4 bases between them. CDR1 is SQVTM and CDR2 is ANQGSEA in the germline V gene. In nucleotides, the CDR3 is TGCAGCGTTGCAGAGAACACTGAAGCTTTCTTT. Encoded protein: CSVAENTEAFF.

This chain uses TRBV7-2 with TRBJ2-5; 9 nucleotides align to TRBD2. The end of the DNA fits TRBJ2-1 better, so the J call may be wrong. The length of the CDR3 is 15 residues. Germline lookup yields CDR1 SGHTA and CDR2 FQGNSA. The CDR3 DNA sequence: TGTGCCAGCAGCTTCGCTAGCGGGGTCAGAGATGAGCAGTTCTTC. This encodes CASSFASGVRDEQFF.

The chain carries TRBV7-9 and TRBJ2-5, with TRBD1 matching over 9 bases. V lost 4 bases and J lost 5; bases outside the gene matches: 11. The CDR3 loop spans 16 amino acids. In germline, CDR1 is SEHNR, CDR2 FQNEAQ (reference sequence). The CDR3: CASSSPPQGAFETQYF. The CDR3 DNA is TGTGCCAGCAGCTCTCCGCCACAGGGGGCATTCGAGACCCAGTACTTC.

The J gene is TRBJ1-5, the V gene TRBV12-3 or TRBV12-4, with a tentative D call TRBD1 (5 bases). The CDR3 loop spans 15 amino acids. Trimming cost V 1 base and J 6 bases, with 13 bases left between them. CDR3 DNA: TGTGCCAGCAGTTTAGGGCAGGGACCAGCTCAGCCCCAGCATTTT. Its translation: CASSLGQGPAQPQHF.

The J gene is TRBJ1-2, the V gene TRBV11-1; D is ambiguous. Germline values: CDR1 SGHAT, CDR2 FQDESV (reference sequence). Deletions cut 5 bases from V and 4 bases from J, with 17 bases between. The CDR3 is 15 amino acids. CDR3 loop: CASSPLKKSSYGYTF. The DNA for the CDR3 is TGTGCCAGCAGCCCATTGAAGAAGTCCTCCTATGGCTACACCTTC.

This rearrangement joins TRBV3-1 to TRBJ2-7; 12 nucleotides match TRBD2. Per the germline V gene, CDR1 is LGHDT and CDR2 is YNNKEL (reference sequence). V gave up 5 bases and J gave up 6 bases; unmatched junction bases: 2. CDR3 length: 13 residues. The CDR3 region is CASSKGLAGEQYF. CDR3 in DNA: TGTGCCAGCAGCAAGGGACTAGCGGGCGAGCAGTACTTC.

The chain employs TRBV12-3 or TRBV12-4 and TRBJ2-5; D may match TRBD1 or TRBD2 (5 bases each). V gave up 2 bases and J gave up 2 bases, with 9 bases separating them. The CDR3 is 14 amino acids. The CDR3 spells CASSLMRGQETQYF. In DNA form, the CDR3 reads TGTGCCAGCAGTTTAATGAGGGGACAAGAGACCCAGTACTTC.

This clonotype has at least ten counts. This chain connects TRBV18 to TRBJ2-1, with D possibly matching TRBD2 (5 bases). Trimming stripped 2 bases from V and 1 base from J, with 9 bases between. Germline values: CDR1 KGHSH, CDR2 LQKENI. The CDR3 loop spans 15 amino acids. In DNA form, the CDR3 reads TGTGCCAGCTCACCAAGTCGAGGGTCCTACAATGAGCAGTTCTTC. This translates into CASSPSRGSYNEQFF.

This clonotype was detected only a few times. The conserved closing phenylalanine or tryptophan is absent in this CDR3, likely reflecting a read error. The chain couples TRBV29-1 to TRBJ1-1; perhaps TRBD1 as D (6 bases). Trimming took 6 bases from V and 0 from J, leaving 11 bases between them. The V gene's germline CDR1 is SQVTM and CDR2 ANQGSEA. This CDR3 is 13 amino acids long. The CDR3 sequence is CSVPGTLNTEAFL. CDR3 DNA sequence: TGCAGCGTCCCTGGGACATTGAACACTGAAGCTTTCCTT.

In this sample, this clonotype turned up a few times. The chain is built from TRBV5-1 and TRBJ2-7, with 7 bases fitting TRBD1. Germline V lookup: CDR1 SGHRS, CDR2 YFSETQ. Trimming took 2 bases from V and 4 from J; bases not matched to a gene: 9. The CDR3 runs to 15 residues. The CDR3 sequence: CASSFPGTDMYEQYF. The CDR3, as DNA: TGCGCCAGCAGCTTCCCCGGGACAGACATGTACGAGCAGTACTTC.

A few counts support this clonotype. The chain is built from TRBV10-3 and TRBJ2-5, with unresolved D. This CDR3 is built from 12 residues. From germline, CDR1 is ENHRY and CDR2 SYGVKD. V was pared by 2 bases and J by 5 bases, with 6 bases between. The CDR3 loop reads CAISELRETQYF. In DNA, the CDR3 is TGTGCCATCAGTGAGCTTAGGGAGACCCAGTACTTC.

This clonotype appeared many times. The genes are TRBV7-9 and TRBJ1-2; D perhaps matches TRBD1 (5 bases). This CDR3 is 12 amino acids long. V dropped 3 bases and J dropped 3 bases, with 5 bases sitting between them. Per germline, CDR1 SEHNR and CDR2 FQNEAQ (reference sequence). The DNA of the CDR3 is TGTGCCAGCAGCTTGACAGACTATGGCTACACCTTC. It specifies CASSLTDYGYTF.

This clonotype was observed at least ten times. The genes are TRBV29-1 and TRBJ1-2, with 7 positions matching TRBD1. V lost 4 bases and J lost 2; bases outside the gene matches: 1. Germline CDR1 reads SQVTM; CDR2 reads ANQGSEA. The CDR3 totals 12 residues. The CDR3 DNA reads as TGCAGCGTTGGGGACAGAAACTATGGCTACACCTTC. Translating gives CSVGDRNYGYTF.

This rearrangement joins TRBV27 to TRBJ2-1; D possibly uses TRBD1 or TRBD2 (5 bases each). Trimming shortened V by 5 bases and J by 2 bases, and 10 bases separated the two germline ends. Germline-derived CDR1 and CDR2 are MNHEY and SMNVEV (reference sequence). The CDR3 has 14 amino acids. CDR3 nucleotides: TGTGCCAGCAGTCCGGGACCCACCTACAATGAGCAGTTCTTC. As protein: CASSPGPTYNEQFF.